This T cell receptor beta chain was recorded in a study of CD8+ T cells in alopecia areata. About the research overall: Those patients who were treated received oral tofacitinib, which was given at 5 to 10 mg twice daily for moderate-to-severe alopecia areata.

As for treatment: oral pan-JAK inhibitor, 5-10 mg twice daily. Isolated RNA was reverse transcribed into cDNA used as the sequencing template. The method was immunoSEQ multiplex PCR; TCRdb's version includes in-frame clones alone and lacks a portion of them. The data show 150,000 to 200,000 clones, nearly 60% seen once. On this clone: Its antigen is undetermined.

Study-level results: Alopecia totalis/universalis scalp especially showed more expanded CD8+ clones than normal scalp.

Germline lookup yields CDR1 SGHTA and CDR2 FQGTGA. The germline V and J ends were trimmed by 5 bases and 5 bases, with 12 bases remaining between them. CDR3 length equals 13 residues. V and J are TRBV7-3 and TRBJ2-5; no firm D call. The material sequenced was CD4+ T cells sorted from blood, taken at week 24, from a patient treated with tofacitinib. This clonotype was sampled from a human donor with alopecia areata. The DNA of the CDR3 is TGTGCCAGCAGCCAACGCCACCTCGAGACCCAGTACTTC. Translated: CASSQRHLETQYF.